This TCR beta chain was sequenced in a study of a mutant IDH1 vaccine in newly diagnosed glioma. Study context: Mean patient age was approximately 40 years; about 60% were male and roughly 38% female. Earlier treatment was radiotherapy, temozolomide, or both, with most getting both. Overall study results and limits: It was over 85% of patients that developed vaccine-induced immune responses.

Using immunoSEQ multiplex PCR, the repertoire was profiled, and TCRdb retains in-frame clones only, with some absent. The sample comprises about 21,000 clones, approximately 85% of which are singletons, and about 5.4% rests with the top ten. Comments on this clone: The antigen remains unidentified.

Indicated time point: baseline, week 1 (first vaccination visit). Treatment indicated: pre-vaccination baseline after standard-of-care therapy. This CDR3 comprises 14 residues. Germline V gene lookup returns CDR1 SGHTS and CDR2 YDEGEE. V lost 0 bases and J lost 8; bases outside the gene matches: 3. This clonotype originated in a man aged 35-49 years with glioma. This material consisted of PBMCs, taken from a glioma patient treated with radiotherapy, temozolomide or both. This chain uses TRBV5-8 with TRBJ1-4; TRBD1 matches at 8 bases. CDR3 nucleotides: TGTGCCAGCAGCTTGGGCAGGGGGCAAGAAAAACTGTTTTTT. Protein: CASSLGRGQEKLFF.